These 13 T cell receptor beta chains were all obtained from the same sample, sequenced in a study of T cell responses to AZD1222 COVID-19 vaccine (dated by TCRdb to 2020 to 2022). The library was produced with the immunoSEQ multiplex PCR assay. TCRdb's version of the immuneACCESS table is confined to in-frame rearrangements and falls short of the full clone set. An unresolved V gene accounts for under half of the shortfall where checked; the remainder is of unknown origin. In all, the sample holds more than 150,000 clones, and about 87% of those were seen once. Of the sample, about 2.5% falls within the top ten clones. The time point label for this specimen denotes: baseline before first vaccination. The sample's treatment or condition label, in plain terms: meningococcal conjugate vaccine given as trial control. Sample: peripheral blood, taken on day 0 of MenACWY control vaccination. The source of these receptors is an adult in good health.

This clone was seen a single time. V and J are TRBV20-1 and TRBJ2-7, with a weak D call TRBD2 (7 bases). The germline CDR1 and CDR2 sequences are DFQATT and SNEGSKA (reference sequence). The CDR3 length is 13 residues. V lost 3 bases and J 2 bases, leaving 11 bases between the germline ends. The CDR3 nucleotides read TGCAGTGCTAGTACAGGGACTACCTACGAGCAGTACTTC. This translates into CSASTGTTYEQYF.

This sequence joins TRBV4-3 and TRBJ2-2; maybe TRBD2 (5 bases). Germline V lookup: CDR1 LGHNA, CDR2 YSLEER. The CDR3 length is 15 residues. V lost 2 bases and J lost 7, with 14 bases in between. CDR3 sequence (DNA): TGCGCCAGCAGCCAAAAAGTAGCGTATAACGGGGAGCTGTTTTTT. This encodes CASSQKVAYNGELFF.

V is TRBV29-1 and J is TRBJ1-2, with D unclear. V lost 1 base, J lost 6 bases, and 9 bases lay in between. CDR3 length: 12 amino acids. Germline V gene lookup returns CDR1 SQVTM and CDR2 ANQGSEA. CDR3: CSVEGAFDGYTF. As DNA, the CDR3 is TGCAGCGTTGAAGGGGCGTTCGATGGCTACACCTTC.

The chain links TRBV7-8 to TRBJ1-2; TRBD1 agrees at 8 bases. With 5 bases clipped from V and 8 bases from J, the junction kept 22 bases outside the gene matches. Per the germline V gene, CDR1 is SGHVS and CDR2 is FQNEAQ. The CDR3 covers 18 residues. In DNA, the CDR3 is TGTGCCAGCAGCGAGCTTAGTCTCCCCAATGACAGGGGCTGGGGCTACACCTTC. It yields the protein CASSELSLPNDRGWGYTF.

This chain connects TRBV19 to TRBJ1-1; no reliable D call. V was cut by 6 bases and J by 5 bases, with 13 bases left in between. In germline, CDR1 is LNHDA, CDR2 SQIVND (reference sequence). The CDR3 spans 13 residues. CDR3 region: CASSPPVETEAFF. The CDR3 coding sequence is TGTGCCAGTAGCCCCCCGGTCGAGACTGAAGCTTTCTTT.

The rearrangement links TRBV5-1 to TRBJ2-6; no clear D gene. The CDR3 extends over 16 amino acids. V lost 0 bases and J lost 4, with 11 bases in between. The germline V gene encodes CDR1 SGHRS and CDR2 YFSETQ. Here the CDR3 reads CASSLEGVGGANVLTF. CDR3 in DNA: TGCGCCAGCAGCTTGGAAGGCGTGGGCGGGGCCAACGTCCTGACTTTC.

This clone was seen a handful of times. The rearrangement joins TRBV11-2 to TRBJ2-1, with 7 positions matching TRBD2. The V segment lost 5 bases and the J segment 7 bases; nucleotides outside the gene matches: 11. This CDR3 region has 15 residues. Germline CDR1 SGHAT, CDR2 FQNNGV. CDR3 bases: TGTGCCAGCAGCCTGCCTGCGGGAGTAGGAAATGAGCAGTTCTTC. It is translated as CASSLPAGVGNEQFF.

The chain couples TRBV9 to TRBJ2-5; D is uncertain. The CDR3 runs 14 residues. Germline V gene sequence: CDR1 SGDLS, CDR2 YYNGEE. V dropped 4 bases and J dropped 1 base, with 11 bases sitting between them. The chain's CDR3 is CASSPRSGQETQYF. For the CDR3, the DNA is TGTGCCAGCAGCCCCCGGTCGGGCCAAGAGACCCAGTACTTC.

The CDR3 DNA reads as TGTGCCAGCAGACCTGGGACAGGCAATCAGCCCCAGCATTTT. It specifies CASRPGTGNQPQHF. This chain links TRBV27 with TRBJ1-5, with 7 bases matching TRBD1. With 6 bases clipped from V and 2 bases from J, the junction kept 4 bases outside the gene matches. The CDR3 has 14 residues. Germline V lookup: CDR1 MNHEY, CDR2 SMNVEV (reference sequence).

The V and J genes are TRBV5-1 and TRBJ2-2; D is tentatively TRBD1 or TRBD2 (6 bases each). The germline CDR1 and CDR2 sequences are SGHRS and YFSETQ. This CDR3 comprises 15 residues. The ends were cut back, 4 bases at V and 2 bases at J, with 12 bases in the middle. DNA for the CDR3: TGCGCCAGCAGCCGCGGGACACCAAACACCGGGGAGCTGTTTTTT. It encodes CASSRGTPNTGELFF.

DNA of the CDR3: TGTGCCAGCGGGCAGGGATATAATTCACCCCTCCACTTT. It translates to CASGQGYNSPLHF. The genes are TRBV3-1 (or the pseudogene TRBV3-2) and TRBJ1-6; the D gene is possibly TRBD1 (5 bases). The CDR3 runs to 13 residues. Germline V lookup: CDR1 LGHDT, CDR2 YNNKEL (reference sequence). V was trimmed by 8 bases and J by 4 bases, leaving 9 bases between them.

This clone has a single count. The chain couples TRBV19 to TRBJ2-1; D might be TRBD2 (5 bases). The CDR3 is 15 residues long. Germline CDR1 reads LNHDA; CDR2 reads SQIVND (reference sequence). V was trimmed by 3 bases and J by 1 base, leaving 10 bases between them. Written as DNA, the CDR3 is TGTGCCAGTAGTATGGGCGAGCGGTCCTACAATGAGCAGTTCTTC. It translates to CASSMGERSYNEQFF.

This clone appeared a single time. The chain couples TRBV28 to TRBJ1-6; the match to TRBD1 covers 10 bases. CDR3 length equals 14 residues. Germline CDR1 is MDHEN and CDR2 is SYDVKM. Unmatched junction bases numbered 2, after V lost 3 bases and J lost 9 bases. The CDR3 sequence is CASSFRDRGSPLHF. For the CDR3, the DNA is TGTGCCAGCAGTTTCCGGGACAGGGGTTCACCCCTCCACTTT.